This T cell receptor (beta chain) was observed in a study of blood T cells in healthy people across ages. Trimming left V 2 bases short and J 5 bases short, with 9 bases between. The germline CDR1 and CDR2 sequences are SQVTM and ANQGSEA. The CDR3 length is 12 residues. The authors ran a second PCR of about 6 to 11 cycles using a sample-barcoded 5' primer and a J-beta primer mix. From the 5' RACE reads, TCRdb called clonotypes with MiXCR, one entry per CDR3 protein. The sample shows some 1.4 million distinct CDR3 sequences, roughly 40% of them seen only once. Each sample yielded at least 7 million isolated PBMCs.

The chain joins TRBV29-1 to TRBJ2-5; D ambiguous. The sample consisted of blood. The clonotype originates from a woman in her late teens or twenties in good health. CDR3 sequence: CSVEMLLETQYF. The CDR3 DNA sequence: TGCAGCGTTGAAATGTTGCTTGAGACCCAGTACTTC.